The clone carrying this T cell receptor (beta chain) was counted only a few times. Antigen specificity is unknown. This specimen belongs to a study of response to subunit inactivated influenza vaccine. TCRdb called the RT-PCR reads again in MiXCR, with one record for every CDR3 protein. The sample yields 300,000 to 350,000 distinct CDR3 sequences, just over 20% seen once. From germline, CDR1 is SGHRS and CDR2 YFSETQ. V was clipped by 5 bases and J by 5 bases, with 11 bases between them. This CDR3 comprises 13 residues. Findings and limits, study-wide: Researchers suggested that each seasonal influenza vaccination recruits few new T cells.

This material consisted of PBMCs from blood, taken less than 22 months after vaccination. The chain has TRBV5-1 and TRBJ1-5; possibly TRBD1 for D (5 bases). The sequence was obtained from a man aged 50 to 69 who received an inactivated influenza vaccine. Written as DNA, the CDR3 is TGCGCCAGCAGAACAGGTGTGGATCAGCCCCAGCATTTT. This sequence encodes CASRTGVDQPQHF.